The sequence of this T cell receptor beta chain was determined in a study of T cells in Graves' hyperthyroidism and ophthalmopathy. General observations from the study: Blood also showed most of the thyroid clonotypes that were expanded above 0.001.

From RNA transcripts, TCR beta CDR3 regions were amplified. With the HTBI primer set, the TCR CDR3 went through a first round of RT-PCR. TCRdb recomputed calls from the multiplex PCR reads with MiXCR, one row per CDR3 protein. Among almost 600,000 distinct CDR3 sequences listed, approximately 15% were seen once. Each diagnosis drew on symptoms, thyroxine, TRAb, thyroid ultrasound and orbital computed tomography findings. This clonotype was counted many times. The target antigen is unknown. Per germline, CDR1 SGHDN and CDR2 FVKESK. V was clipped by 0 bases and J by 5 bases, with 6 bases between them. The CDR3 is made up of 13 amino acids.

Sample: blood. This chain links TRBV14 with TRBJ2-3; D is undetermined. The TCR comes from a young woman with Graves' hyperthyroidism that later progressed to Graves' ophthalmopathy. CDR3 sequence: CASSQDLRDTQYF. CDR3 nucleotides: TGTGCCAGCAGCCAAGATCTACGAGATACGCAGTATTTT.